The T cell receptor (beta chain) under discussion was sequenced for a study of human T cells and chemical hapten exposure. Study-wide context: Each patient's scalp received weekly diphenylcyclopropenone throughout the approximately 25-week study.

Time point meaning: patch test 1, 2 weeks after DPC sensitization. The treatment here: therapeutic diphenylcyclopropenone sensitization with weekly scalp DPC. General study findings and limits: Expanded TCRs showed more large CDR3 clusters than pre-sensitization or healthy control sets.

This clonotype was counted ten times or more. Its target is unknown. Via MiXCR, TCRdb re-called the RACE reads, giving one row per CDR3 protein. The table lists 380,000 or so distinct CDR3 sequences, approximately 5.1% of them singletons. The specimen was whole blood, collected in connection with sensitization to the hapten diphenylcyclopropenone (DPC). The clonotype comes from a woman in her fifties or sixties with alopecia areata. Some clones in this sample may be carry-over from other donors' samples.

CDR3 sequence (DNA): TGTGCCAGCAGCGGAGGGGGGACAGGGAATGAAGCTTTCTTT. It translates to CASSGGGTGNEAFF. The rearrangement uses TRBV12-3 or TRBV12-4 and TRBJ1-1, with TRBD1 identical over 9 bases. After removal of 6 bases from V and 7 bases from J, the junction contained 9 bases not matched to a gene. This CDR3 is 14 amino acids long.